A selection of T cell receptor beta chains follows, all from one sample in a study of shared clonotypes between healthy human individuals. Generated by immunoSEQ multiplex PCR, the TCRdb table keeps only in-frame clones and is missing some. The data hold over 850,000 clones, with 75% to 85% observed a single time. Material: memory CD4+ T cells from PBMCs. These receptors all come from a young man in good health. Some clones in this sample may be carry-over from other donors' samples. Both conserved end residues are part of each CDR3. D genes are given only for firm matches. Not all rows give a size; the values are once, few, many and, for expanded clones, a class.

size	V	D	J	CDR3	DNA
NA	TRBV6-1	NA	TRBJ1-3	CASRRAGRENTIYF	TGTGCCAGCAGACGGGCCGGAAGGGAAAACACCATATATTTT
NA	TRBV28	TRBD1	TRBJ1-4	CASSPHRGQNEKLFF	TGTGCCAGCAGTCCCCACAGGGGGCAAAATGAAAAACTGTTTTTT
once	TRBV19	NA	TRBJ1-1	CASSMTAGGTEAFF	TGTGCCAGTAGTATGACGGCCGGGGGCACTGAAGCTTTCTTT
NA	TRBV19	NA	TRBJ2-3	CASKSSIRTDTQYF	TGTGCCAGTAAATCAAGTATTAGGACAGATACGCAGTATTTT
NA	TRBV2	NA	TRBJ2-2	CASSVARNTGELFF	TGTGCCAGCAGTGTGGCTCGTAACACCGGGGAGCTGTTTTTT
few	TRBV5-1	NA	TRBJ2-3	CASSFGVPTDTQYF	TGCGCCAGCAGCTTCGGGGTACCCACAGATACGCAGTATTTT
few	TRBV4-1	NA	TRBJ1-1	CASSQVVVNTEAFF	TGCGCCAGCAGCCAAGTCGTAGTGAACACTGAAGCTTTCTTT
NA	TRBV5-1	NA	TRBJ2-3	CASSFGDSTDTQYF	TGCGCCAGCAGCTTTGGGGATTCCACAGATACGCAGTATTTT
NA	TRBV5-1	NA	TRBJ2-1	CASSLGGRNNEQFF	TGCGCCAGCAGCCTGGGTGGGCGCAACAATGAGCAGTTCTTC
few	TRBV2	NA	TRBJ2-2	CASSWGSTGELFF	TGTGCCAGCAGTTGGGGAAGCACCGGGGAGCTGTTTTTT
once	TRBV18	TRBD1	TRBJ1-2	CASSGGQGTGYTF	TGTGCCAGCTCAGGTGGACAGGGGACTGGCTACACCTTC
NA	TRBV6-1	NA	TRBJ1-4	CASSDGLVRTSGSEKLFF	TGTGCCAGCAGTGATGGGCTTGTCAGGACTTCGGGGAGTGAAAAACTGTTTTTT
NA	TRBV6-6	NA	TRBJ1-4	CASSYSSEIEKLFF	TGTGCCAGCAGTTATTCGTCCGAAATTGAAAAACTGTTTTTT
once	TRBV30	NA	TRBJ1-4	CAWIWRGKNEKLFF	TGTGCCTGGATTTGGCGCGGGAAAAATGAAAAACTGTTTTTT
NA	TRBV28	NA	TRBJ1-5	CASSSRGRPQHF	TGTGCCAGCAGTTCCCGGGGCCGGCCCCAGCATTTT
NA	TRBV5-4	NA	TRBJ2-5	CASSLGRTAGETQYF	TGTGCCAGCAGCTTGGGTAGGACGGCAGGAGAGACCCAGTACTTC
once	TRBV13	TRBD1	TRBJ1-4	CASRDEGGLNEKLFF	TGTGCCAGCAGAGATGAAGGGGGCCTGAATGAAAAACTGTTTTTT
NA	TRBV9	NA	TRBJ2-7	CASSVGLDSVAYEQYF	TGTGCCAGCAGCGTAGGTTTGGACAGTGTAGCCTACGAGCAGTACTTC
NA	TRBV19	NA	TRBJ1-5	CASGGGRDQPQHF	TGTGCCAGTGGAGGGGGAAGGGATCAGCCCCAGCATTTT
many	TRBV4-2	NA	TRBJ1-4	CASSQDPRNEKLFF	TGTGCCAGCAGCCAAGATCCCAGGAATGAAAAACTGTTTTTT
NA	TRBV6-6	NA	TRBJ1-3	CASSYTTGPGNTIYF	TGTGCCAGCAGTTACACTACAGGGCCCGGAAACACCATATATTTT
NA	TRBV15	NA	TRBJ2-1	CATSREPNSYNEQFF	TGTGCCACCAGCAGAGAGCCCAACTCCTACAATGAGCAGTTCTTC
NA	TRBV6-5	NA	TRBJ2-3	CASSSYRTRTDTQYF	TGTGCCAGCAGTTCCTACCGGACCCGAACAGATACGCAGTATTTT
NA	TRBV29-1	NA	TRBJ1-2	CSVETGSGYTF	TGCAGCGTTGAAACTGGGAGTGGCTACACCTTC
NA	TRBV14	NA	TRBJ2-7	CASSQDSSAGVGEQYF	TGTGCCAGCAGCCAAGACAGCTCCGCCGGGGTAGGGGAGCAGTACTTC
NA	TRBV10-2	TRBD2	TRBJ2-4	CASQKQDTSGIVENIQYF	TGCGCCAGCCAGAAGCAGGATACCAGCGGGATAGTCGAAAACATTCAGTACTTC
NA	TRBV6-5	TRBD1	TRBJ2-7	CASSLTRTGVYEQYF	TGTGCCAGCAGTCTCACCCGGACAGGAGTGTACGAGCAGTACTTC
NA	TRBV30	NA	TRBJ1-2	CAWIGPGNGYTF	TGTGCCTGGATTGGTCCGGGGAATGGCTACACCTTC
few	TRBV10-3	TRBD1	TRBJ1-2	CAISEDRGYGYTF	TGTGCCATCAGTGAGGACAGGGGCTATGGCTACACCTTC
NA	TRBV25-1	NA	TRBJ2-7	CASSDFGNPYEQYF	TGTGCCAGCAGTGATTTCGGGAACCCCTACGAGCAGTACTTC
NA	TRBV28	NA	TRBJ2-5	CASSLSGAETQYF	TGTGCCAGCAGTTTATCAGGGGCAGAGACCCAGTACTTC
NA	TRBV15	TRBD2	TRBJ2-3	CATSFRSGREADTQYF	TGTGCCACCAGCTTCCGCAGCGGGAGAGAGGCAGATACGCAGTATTTT
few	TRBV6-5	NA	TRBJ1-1	CASSSRVDGEAFF	TGTGCCAGCAGTTCCCGGGTTGATGGAGAAGCTTTCTTT
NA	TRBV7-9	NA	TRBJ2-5	CASSLVGGSTQETQYF	TGTGCCAGCAGCTTAGTTGGGGGTTCCACCCAAGAGACCCAGTACTTC
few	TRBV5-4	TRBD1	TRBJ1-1	CASIRWTGGNTEAFF	TGTGCCAGCATCCGCTGGACAGGGGGGAACACTGAAGCTTTCTTT
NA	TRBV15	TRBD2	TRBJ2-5	CATSSLAGVQETQYF	TGTGCCACCAGCAGCCTCGCGGGGGTGCAAGAGACCCAGTACTTC
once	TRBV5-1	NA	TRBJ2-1	CASSLAGRGRSDEQFF	TGCGCCAGCAGCTTGGCAGGCAGGGGAAGAAGCGATGAGCAGTTCTTC
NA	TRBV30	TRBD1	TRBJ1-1	CARAEQGSTEAFF	TGTGCCCGGGCAGAACAGGGGTCCACTGAAGCTTTCTTT
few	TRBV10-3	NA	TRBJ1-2	CAISTTDNYGYTF	TGTGCCATCAGTACGACAGATAACTATGGCTACACCTTC